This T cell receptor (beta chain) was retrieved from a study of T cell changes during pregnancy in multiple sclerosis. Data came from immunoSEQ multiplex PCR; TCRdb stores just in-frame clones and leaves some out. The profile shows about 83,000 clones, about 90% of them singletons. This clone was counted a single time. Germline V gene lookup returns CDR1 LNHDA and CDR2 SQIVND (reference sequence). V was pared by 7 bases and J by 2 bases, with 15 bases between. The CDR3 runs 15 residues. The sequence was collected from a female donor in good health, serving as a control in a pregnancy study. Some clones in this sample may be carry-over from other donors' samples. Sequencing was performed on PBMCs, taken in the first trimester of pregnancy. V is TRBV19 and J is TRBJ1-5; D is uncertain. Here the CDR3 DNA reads TGTGCCAGTACCTTTTATGACGGGGGCAATCAGCCCCAGCATTTT. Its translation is CASTFYDGGNQPQHF.